The T cell receptor (beta chain) under discussion was sequenced for a study of control samples from healthy donors and cancer patients. Produced via immunoSEQ multiplex PCR; TCRdb's table is partial and in-frame only. Of about 150,000 clones in the sample, 90% to 95% were seen once. On this clone: One end of the junction does not line up with germline, which may come from a read error.

The CDR3 totals 11 residues. Germline V gene sequence: CDR1 MGHDK, CDR2 SYGVNS. Sequencing was carried out using blood. This chain joins TRBV25-1 and TRBJ1-4; D gene unclear. The sequence was collected from a woman aged 25-40 years in good health. CDR3 in amino acids: CASSVEGRRIF. The CDR3 bases are TGTGCCAGCAGTGTAGAAGGGCGGAGGATTTTT.